The 27 T cell receptor beta chains below all came from one sample that was sequenced in a study of early T cells in non-severe SARS-CoV-2 infection. A single record per CDR3 protein comes from TCRdb applying MiXCR to the 5' RACE reads. The sample holds some 64,000 distinct CDR3 sequences, approximately 11% seen once. The sequencing sample was made of whole blood. The origin of the receptors is an adult who was a healthcare worker with PCR-confirmed SARS-CoV-2 infection or an uninfected control (not recorded which).

This clonotype was seen at least ten times. The V call is TRBV6-2 or TRBV6-3, the J call TRBJ2-2; 9 bases are a match to TRBD2. The J segment lost 7 bases and the V segment lost 6 bases, leaving 9 bases of the junction unmatched. Germline-derived CDR1 and CDR2 are MNHEY and SVGEGT. This CDR3 spans 15 amino acids. The CDR3 region is CASSPAGGPVGELFF. CDR3 DNA: TGTGCCAGCAGCCCTGCGGGGGGGCCGGTCGGGGAGCTGTTTTTT.

For this clonotype: A read error may be the cause here, since a much bigger clone is one base away. The V gene is TRBV20-1, the J gene TRBJ2-2; perhaps TRBD1 as D (5 bases). The CDR3 is 15 amino acids. Germline V CDR1 and CDR2: DFQATT, SNEGSKA (reference sequence). V lost 0 bases to trimming and J lost 3 bases, with 11 bases between them. CDR3 sequence: CSARDRARDTGELFF. CDR3 coding DNA: TGCAGTGCTAGAGACAGGGCCCGAGACACCGGGGAGCTGTTTTTT.

This clonotype showed up just a few times. This chain uses TRBV7-9 with TRBJ2-7, with 7 bases matching TRBD1. After removal of 5 bases from V and 2 bases from J, the junction contained 6 bases not matched to a gene. CDR1 SEHNR and CDR2 FQNEAQ come from the germline V gene (reference sequence). The CDR3 runs to 14 residues. Here the CDR3 DNA reads TGTGCCAGCAGCCAACCCGGGACAGCCTACGAGCAGTACTTC. Encoded protein: CASSQPGTAYEQYF.

This clonotype was counted many times. The V and J genes are TRBV27 and TRBJ1-2; D possibly corresponds to TRBD1 (5 bases). The V end lost 2 bases, the J end lost 5 bases, and 15 bases lay between the germline ends. The CDR3 length is 15 residues. Germline V CDR1 and CDR2: MNHEY, SMNVEV (reference sequence). In DNA form, the CDR3 reads TGTGCCAGCAGTTTAGGGGGAGGGCATGGATATGGCTACACCTTC. Amino acids: CASSLGGGHGYGYTF.

This clonotype was picked up many times. This sequence joins TRBV3-1 and TRBJ1-1, with D hard to call. V lost 3 bases, J lost 6 bases, and 14 bases lay in between. The CDR3 is 14 residues long. In germline, CDR1 is LGHDT, CDR2 YNNKEL (reference sequence). CDR3 residues: CASSHLPLDSEAFF. The CDR3 coding sequence is TGTGCCAGCAGCCACCTCCCCCTAGACTCTGAAGCTTTCTTT.

V usage is TRBV5-1 and J usage is TRBJ2-7; D unclear. CDR1 is SGHRS and CDR2 is YFSETQ in the germline V gene. This CDR3 is built from 14 residues. Trimming cost V 0 bases and J 2 bases, with 9 bases left between them. Written as DNA, the CDR3 is TGCGCCAGCAGCTTGGAAGTCGGACCCTACGAGCAGTACTTC. This encodes CASSLEVGPYEQYF.

This clonotype was picked up a small number of times. The genes are TRBV18 and TRBJ2-1; TRBD2 matches at 8 bases. Germline CDR1 and CDR2: KGHSH and LQKENI. With 0 bases clipped from V and 9 bases from J, the junction kept 7 bases outside the gene matches. The CDR3 spans 15 residues. CDR3 in amino acids: CASSPPSSGGAEQFF. CDR3 DNA: TGTGCCAGCTCACCACCAAGCAGCGGGGGAGCTGAGCAGTTCTTC. Filled out from reference TRBV18 and TRBJ2-1, the complete variable domain reads NAGVMQNPRHLVRRRGQEARLRCSPMKGHSHVYWYRQLPEEGLKFMVYLQKENIIDESGMPKERFSAEFPKEGPSILRIQQVVRGDSAAYFCASSPPSSGGAEQFFGPGTRLTVL.

This clonotype was detected ten times or more. The chain has TRBV7-2 and TRBJ2-3; D not certain. This CDR3 region has 12 residues. CDR1 is SGHTA and CDR2 is FQGNSA in the germline V gene. The V gene lost 8 bases and the J gene lost 2 bases, with 8 bases spanning the gap. The CDR3 region has the DNA TGTGCCAGCTCACCGACCACAGATACGCAGTATTTT. Translating gives CASSPTTDTQYF.

This clonotype showed up many times. The rearrangement joins TRBV5-1 to TRBJ2-3, with 9 positions matching TRBD2. V shed 3 bases, J shed 4 bases, and the junction held 6 bases outside the gene matches. The CDR3 contains 15 residues. Per the germline V gene, CDR1 is SGHRS and CDR2 is YFSETQ. CDR3 in DNA: TGCGCCAGCAGCTCTTTAGCGGGGGTGGCAGATACGCAGTATTTT. Protein: CASSSLAGVADTQYF.

This clonotype showed up many times. The chain combines TRBV10-2 with TRBJ2-7, with a possible D match to TRBD1 (6 bases). The CDR3 consists of 13 residues. CDR1 and CDR2 from the germline V gene are WSHSY and SAAADI. With 5 bases removed from V and 6 bases from J, the gap between germline ends came to 14 bases. CDR3 in amino acids: CASSSQGPSEQYF. The CDR3 region has the DNA TGCGCCAGCAGTTCACAGGGACCCTCCGAGCAGTACTTC.

This clonotype came up many times. The chain links TRBV5-1 to TRBJ2-5; D uncertain. Germline CDR1 is SGHRS and CDR2 is YFSETQ. The CDR3 length is 9 residues. The V end was cut by 8 bases, the J end by 2 bases, with 1 base between. Written as DNA, the CDR3 is TGCGCCAGTCAAGAGACCCAGTACTTC. Translation gives CASQETQYF.

This clonotype was counted ten times or more. V and J are TRBV11-2 and TRBJ2-3; 10 bases match TRBD2. This CDR3 has 14 amino acids. V lost 4 bases and J lost 6; bases outside the gene matches: 4. Germline CDR1 is SGHAT and CDR2 is FQNNGV. CDR3 sequence: CASSSAGGPDTQYF. The CDR3 DNA reads as TGTGCCAGCAGCTCAGCGGGGGGGCCTGATACGCAGTATTTT. The variable domain in full, with the rest retrieved from reference TRBV11-2 and TRBJ2-3, is EAGVAQSPRYKIIEKRQSVAFWCNPISGHATLYWYQQILGQGPKLLIQFQNNGVVDDSQLPKDRFSAERLKGVDSTLKIQPAKLEDSAVYLCASSSAGGPDTQYFGPGTRLTVL.

The sample holds many counts of this clonotype. The chain links TRBV13 to TRBJ1-3, with D maybe TRBD1 (6 bases). CDR1 and CDR2 from the germline V gene are PRHDT and FYEKMQ (reference sequence). This CDR3 contains 15 residues. Deletions cut 5 bases from V and 3 bases from J, with 14 bases between. CDR3 sequence (DNA): TGTGCCAGCAGCCCTAGGGGGGGAAATGGAAACACCATATATTTT. Protein product: CASSPRGGNGNTIYF.

The CDR3 bases are TGTGCCAGCAGCCCTGGGGAGGATACGCAGTATTTT. Residues: CASSPGEDTQYF. The chain carries TRBV7-2 and TRBJ2-3; tentative D call: TRBD2 (5 bases). V lost 5 bases, J lost 6 bases, and 9 bases lay in between. In germline, CDR1 is SGHTA, CDR2 FQGNSA. The CDR3 runs to 12 residues.

This clonotype appeared many times. DNA of the CDR3: TGTGCCTGGAGTCGGGGGAACACCGGGGAGCTGTTTTTT. Translated: CAWSRGNTGELFF. The chain is built from TRBV30 and TRBJ2-2, with TRBD2 as a possible D gene (5 bases). Germline CDR1 and CDR2: GTSNPN and SVGIG (reference sequence). This CDR3 contains 13 residues. V dropped 2 bases and J dropped 1 base, with 5 bases sitting between them.

In its sample, this clonotype was seen many times. The chain is built from TRBV7-8 and TRBJ2-5, with D unclear. From germline, CDR1 is SGHVS and CDR2 FQNEAQ. This CDR3 has 14 residues. Trimming removed 5 bases from V and 5 bases from J, with 15 bases in between. The CDR3 loop is CASSHGPFRETQYF. The CDR3 DNA reads TGTGCCAGCAGCCACGGGCCGTTTCGGGAGACCCAGTACTTC. Complete variable domain (other parts from reference TRBV7-8 and TRBJ2-5): GAGVSQSPRYKVAKRGQDVALRCDPISGHVSLFWYQQALGQGPEFLTYFQNEAQLDKSGLPSDRFFAERPEGSVSTLKIQRTQQEDSAVYLCASSHGPFRETQYFGPGTRLLVL.

Many counts were recorded for this clonotype. The chain is built from TRBV7-9 and TRBJ2-1; a possible D gene is TRBD1 (6 bases). The CDR3 consists of 14 residues. CDR1 and CDR2 (germline): SEHNR, FQNEAQ (reference sequence). The V gene lost 3 bases and the J gene lost 6 bases, with 12 bases spanning the gap. The CDR3 here is CASSLGQPPNEQFF. DNA of the CDR3: TGTGCCAGCAGCTTGGGACAACCCCCCAATGAGCAGTTCTTC.

The chain links TRBV15 to TRBJ2-3; no clear D. The germline V gene encodes CDR1 LNHNV and CDR2 YYDKDF (reference sequence). The CDR3 consists of 11 residues. The V and J ends lost 0 bases and 8 bases respectively, with 3 bases between them. CDR3 DNA sequence: TGTGCCACCAGCAGAGATCTTACGCAGTATTTT. This encodes CATSRDLTQYF.

The rearrangement links TRBV7-8 to TRBJ2-4; D might be TRBD2 (6 bases). Trimming shortened V by 5 bases and J by 7 bases, and 12 bases separated the two germline ends. This CDR3 comprises 13 residues. CDR1 and CDR2 (germline): SGHVS, FQNEAQ. The CDR3: CASSQRESNIQYF. CDR3 bases: TGTGCCAGCAGCCAACGGGAGTCGAACATTCAGTACTTC.

There are a few counts of this clonotype. The chain is built from TRBV6-1 and TRBJ2-3; no clear D gene. With 6 bases removed from V and 2 bases from J, the gap between germline ends came to 15 bases. In germline, CDR1 is MNHNS, CDR2 SASEGT. This CDR3 contains 15 residues. The chain's CDR3 is CASRRANIFTDTQYF. For the CDR3, the DNA is TGTGCCAGCAGACGGGCCAACATTTTCACAGATACGCAGTATTTT.

This clonotype has a handful of counts. This chain links TRBV20-1 with TRBJ2-5, with D maybe TRBD1 (6 bases). The CDR3 is made up of 13 amino acids. V was pared by 6 bases and J by 7 bases, with 18 bases between. From germline, CDR1 is DFQATT and CDR2 SNEGSKA (reference sequence). The CDR3 region is CSAPGQSRGTQYF. The CDR3 DNA sequence: TGCAGTGCGCCCGGACAGTCGCGAGGGACCCAGTACTTC.

Ten or more counts support this clonotype. The chain has TRBV12-3 or TRBV12-4 and TRBJ1-6; 7 bases are a match to TRBD1. Trimming took 5 bases from V and 14 from J; bases not matched to a gene: 6. The CDR3 has 12 amino acids. The CDR3 sequence: CASSRQGEALHF. Here the CDR3 DNA reads TGTGCCAGCAGTCGCCAGGGGGAGGCCCTCCACTTT.

This clonotype was detected ten times or more. V usage is TRBV6-6 and J usage is TRBJ1-2; a possible D gene is TRBD1 (6 bases). Germline V gene data show CDR1 as MNHNY and CDR2 as SVGAGI (reference sequence). The V gene lost 6 bases and the J gene lost 5 bases, with 16 bases spanning the gap. The CDR3 extends over 14 amino acids. The CDR3: CASRRPKDSYGYTF. The DNA of the CDR3 is TGTGCCAGCAGACGCCCAAAGGACAGTTATGGCTACACCTTC.

This clonotype occurred many times. The V and J genes are TRBV10-2 and TRBJ2-1; 12 bases line up with TRBD2. The CDR3 totals 16 residues. CDR1 is WSHSY and CDR2 is SAAADI in the germline V gene. V gave up 7 bases and J gave up 1 base; unmatched junction bases: 5. The CDR3 coding sequence is TGCGCCAGCAAACCTAGCGGGGGGGATTCCTACAATGAGCAGTTCTTC. Amino acids: CASKPSGGDSYNEQFF.

This clonotype was counted a few times. The rearrangement uses TRBV7-2 and TRBJ1-2; D not certain. CDR1 and CDR2 from the germline V gene are SGHTA and FQGNSA. The CDR3 is made up of 15 amino acids. Trimming removed 5 bases at V and 2 bases at J, with 15 bases between. As DNA, the CDR3 is TGTGCCAGCAGCATCACCACAGCCCCAAACTATGGCTACACCTTC. Its translation is CASSITTAPNYGYTF. The entire variable domain, with the rest obtained from reference TRBV7-2 and TRBJ1-2, is as follows: GAGVSQSPSNKVTEKGKDVELRCDPISGHTALYWYRQSLGQGLEFLIYFQGNSAPDKSGLPSDRFSAERTGGSVSTLTIQRTQQEDSAVYLCASSITTAPNYGYTFGSGTRLTVV.

This clonotype was found many times. V is TRBV30 and J is TRBJ1-6; no firm D call. The CDR3 runs to 11 residues. Trimming stripped 0 bases from V and 17 bases from J, with 11 bases between. Germline V gene lookup returns CDR1 GTSNPN and CDR2 SVGIG (reference sequence). CDR3 DNA sequence: TGTGCCTGGAGTGTAATCGGACTGTTCCACTTT. It is translated as CAWSVIGLFHF.

This clonotype was detected ten times or more. This chain connects TRBV7-2 to TRBJ2-6; 7 bases map to TRBD2. Germline values: CDR1 SGHTA, CDR2 FQGNSA. The CDR3 consists of 19 residues. Trimming took 1 base from V and 0 from J; bases not matched to a gene: 9. CDR3 nucleotide sequence: TGTGCCAGCAGCTTAGGGGGACGGGACTATCTCTCTGGGGCCAACGTCCTGACTTTC. Its protein product is CASSLGGRDYLSGANVLTF. The full variable domain, in which reference TRBV7-2 and TRBJ2-6 provide the parts outside the CDR3, is GAGVSQSPSNKVTEKGKDVELRCDPISGHTALYWYRQSLGQGLEFLIYFQGNSAPDKSGLPSDRFSAERTGGSVSTLTIQRTQQEDSAVYLCASSLGGRDYLSGANVLTFGAGSRLTVL.